Sequencing of this TCR beta chain was carried out in a study of T cells in Graves' hyperthyroidism and ophthalmopathy. Stable disease denoted Graves' hyperthyroidism without ophthalmopathy progression within 18 months. Study findings and constraints: The authors' 13 V-J model separated ophthalmopathy from stable hyperthyroidism.

As concerns this clonotype: Its antigen remains unknown.

Amplified regions were TCR beta CDR3 sequences from RNA transcripts. First-round RT-PCR of the TCR CDR3 relied on the HTBI primer set. TCRdb ran MiXCR on the multiplex PCR reads and lists one entry per CDR3 protein. The table lists 300,000 to 450,000 distinct CDR3 sequences, more than 12% of them singletons. Sequencing input: blood. The sequence was collected from a woman aged 25 to 39 with Graves' hyperthyroidism.

The CDR3 coding sequence is TGTGCCACCAGTGATTTAAGGGGAGAGACCCAGTACTTC. Its translation is CATSDLRGETQYF. The chain uses TRBV24-1 and TRBJ2-5; D perhaps matches TRBD1 (5 bases). This CDR3 region has 13 residues. The germline gives CDR1 KGHDR, CDR2 SFDVKD. V gave up 1 base and J gave up 4 bases, with 6 bases separating them.